This T cell receptor (beta chain) was recorded in a study of cytomegalovirus exposure and HLA in healthy donors. A word on this clone: Its antigen is undetermined.

The PCR was carried out with 60 Vbeta primers and 13 Jbeta primers. Sequencing was performed with immunoSEQ multiplex PCR; in TCRdb, only in-frame clones are kept and a portion is missing. The table has hundreds of thousands of clones, nearly 80% seen once. The CDR3 covers 15 residues. Germline lookup yields CDR1 MNHEY and CDR2 SMNVEV (reference sequence). Trimming stripped 3 bases from V and 0 bases from J, with 12 bases between. Points from the study as a whole: High specificity and sensitivity for cytomegalovirus status were reported for the classifier.

The TCR sequence derives from a male donor in good health and CMV-seronegative. V and J are TRBV27 and TRBJ2-7; D perhaps matches TRBD2 (5 bases). Sequenced sample: PBMCs. This CDR3 reads CASSFSGVTSYEQYF. The CDR3 nucleotides read TGTGCCAGCAGTTTTTCCGGGGTTACCTCCTACGAGCAGTACTTC.